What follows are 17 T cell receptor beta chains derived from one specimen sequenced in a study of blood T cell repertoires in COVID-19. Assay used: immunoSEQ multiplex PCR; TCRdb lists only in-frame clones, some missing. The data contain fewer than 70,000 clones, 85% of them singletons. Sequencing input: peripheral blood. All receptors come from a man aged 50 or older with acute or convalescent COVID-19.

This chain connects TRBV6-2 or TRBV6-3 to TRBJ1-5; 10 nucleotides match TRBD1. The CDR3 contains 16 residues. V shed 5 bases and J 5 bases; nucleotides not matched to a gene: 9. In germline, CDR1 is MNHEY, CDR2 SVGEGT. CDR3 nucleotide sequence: TGTGCCAGCAGTACCTTAAGACAGGGGGCTTATCAGCCCCAGCATTTT. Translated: CASSTLRQGAYQPQHF.

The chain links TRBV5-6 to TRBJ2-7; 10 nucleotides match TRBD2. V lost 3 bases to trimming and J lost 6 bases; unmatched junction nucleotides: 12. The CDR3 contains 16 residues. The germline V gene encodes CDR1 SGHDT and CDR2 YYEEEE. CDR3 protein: CASSYTIAGGLGEQYF. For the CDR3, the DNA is TGTGCCAGCAGCTATACCATAGCGGGGGGCTTGGGCGAGCAGTACTTC.

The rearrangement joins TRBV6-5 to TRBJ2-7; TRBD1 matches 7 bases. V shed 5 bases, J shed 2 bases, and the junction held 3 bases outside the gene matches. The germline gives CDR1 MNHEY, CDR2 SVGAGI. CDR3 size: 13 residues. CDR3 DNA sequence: TGTGCCAGCAGTCTGGGACAGACCTACGAGCAGTACGTC. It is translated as CASSLGQTYEQYV.

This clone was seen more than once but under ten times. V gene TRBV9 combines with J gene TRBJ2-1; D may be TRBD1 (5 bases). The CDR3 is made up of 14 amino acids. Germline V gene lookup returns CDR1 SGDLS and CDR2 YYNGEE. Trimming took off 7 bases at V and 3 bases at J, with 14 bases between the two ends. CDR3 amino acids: CASAGNVGYNEQFF. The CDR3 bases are TGTGCCAGCGCAGGGAATGTAGGCTACAATGAGCAGTTCTTC. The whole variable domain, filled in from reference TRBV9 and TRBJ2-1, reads DSGVTQTPKHLITATGQRVTLRCSPRSGDLSVYWYQQSLDQGLQFLIQYYNGEERAKGNILERFSAQQFPDLHSELNLSSLELGDSALYFCASAGNVGYNEQFFGPGTRLTVL.

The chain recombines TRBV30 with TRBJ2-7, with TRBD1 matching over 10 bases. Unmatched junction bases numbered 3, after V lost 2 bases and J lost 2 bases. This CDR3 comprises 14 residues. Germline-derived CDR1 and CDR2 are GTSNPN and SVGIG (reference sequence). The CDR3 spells CAWSSGTGAYEQYV. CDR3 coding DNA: TGTGCCTGGAGTTCCGGGACAGGGGCCTACGAGCAGTACGTC.

In DNA form, the CDR3 reads TGTGCCAGCATTCCACCGGGACAGGGTAATGGCTACACCTTC. Translating gives CASIPPGQGNGYTF. The V and J genes are TRBV28 and TRBJ1-2, with TRBD1 matching over 9 bases. Germline V gene data show CDR1 as MDHEN and CDR2 as SYDVKM. The CDR3 loop spans 14 amino acids. The junction had 9 bases not matched to a gene; V was cut back by 7 bases and J by 6 bases.

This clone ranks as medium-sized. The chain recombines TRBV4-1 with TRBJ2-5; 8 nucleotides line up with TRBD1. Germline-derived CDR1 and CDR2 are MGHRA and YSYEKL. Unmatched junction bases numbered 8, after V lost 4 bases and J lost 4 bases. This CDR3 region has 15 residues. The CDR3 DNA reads TGCGCCAGCAGCCCTAGGACAGGGAGTGGAGAGACCCAGTACTTC. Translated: CASSPRTGSGETQYF.

DNA of the CDR3: TGTGCCAGCAGGAGACAGGGATGGGACACTGAAGCTTTCTTT. Translation gives CASRRQGWDTEAFF. The chain combines TRBV7-9 with TRBJ1-1, with TRBD1 identical over 7 bases. The trim removed 6 bases at V and 3 bases at J, leaving 7 bases unmatched. CDR3 length equals 14 residues. Per the germline V gene, CDR1 is SEHNR and CDR2 is FQNEAQ (reference sequence). Looking up the rest from reference TRBV7-9 and TRBJ1-1 gives the full variable domain: DTGVSQNPRHKITKRGQNVTFRCDPISEHNRLYWYRQTLGQGPEFLTYFQNEAQLEKSRLLSDRFSAERPKGSFSTLEIQRTEQGDSAMYLCASRRQGWDTEAFFGQGTRLTVV.

This CDR3 is CASSKGGGPYEQYV. CDR3 DNA sequence: TGTGCCAGCAGCAAAGGCGGGGGACCTTACGAGCAGTACGTC. The V call is TRBV21-1, the J call TRBJ2-7; TRBD2, the table's D call, was not compared with the DNA. TRBV21-1 is a pseudogene. The CDR3 has 14 amino acids.

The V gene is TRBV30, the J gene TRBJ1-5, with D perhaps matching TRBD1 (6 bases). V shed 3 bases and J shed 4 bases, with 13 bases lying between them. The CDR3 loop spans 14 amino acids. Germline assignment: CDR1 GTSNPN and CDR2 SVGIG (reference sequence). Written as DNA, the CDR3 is TGTGCCTGGAGCCGTACAGGGTTTAATCAGCCCCAGCATTTT. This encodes CAWSRTGFNQPQHF.

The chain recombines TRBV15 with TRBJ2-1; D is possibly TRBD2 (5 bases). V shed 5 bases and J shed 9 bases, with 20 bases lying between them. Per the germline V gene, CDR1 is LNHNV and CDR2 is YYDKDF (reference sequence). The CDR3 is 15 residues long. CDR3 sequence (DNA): TGTGCCACCAGCCGGGAAAAGGTTCCAGGAGGTGAGCAGTTCTTC. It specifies CATSREKVPGGEQFF.

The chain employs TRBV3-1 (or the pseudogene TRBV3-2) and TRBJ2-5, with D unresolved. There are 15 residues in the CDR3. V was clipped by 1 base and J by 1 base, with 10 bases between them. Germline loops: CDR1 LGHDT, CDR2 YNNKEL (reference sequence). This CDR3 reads CASSQVRRRQETQYF. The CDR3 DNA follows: TGTGCCAGCAGCCAAGTAAGGCGGCGCCAAGAGACCCAGTACTTC.

CDR3 bases: TGTGCTAGTGGTTCGCCCCCAGGGTCAAGCTCTGGAAACACCATATATTTT. Translation: CASGSPPGSSSGNTIYF. V is TRBV12-5 and J is TRBJ1-3; possible D gene TRBD1, 5 bases. Germline CDR1 and CDR2: LGHNT and FRNRAP. The length of the CDR3 is 17 residues. V shed 4 bases and J shed 0 bases, with 16 bases lying between them.

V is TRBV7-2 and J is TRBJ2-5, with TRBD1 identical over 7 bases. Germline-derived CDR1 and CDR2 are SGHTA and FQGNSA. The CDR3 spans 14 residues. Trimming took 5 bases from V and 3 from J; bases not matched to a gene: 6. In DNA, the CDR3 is TGTGCCAGCAGCCCCAGACAGGGAGAAGAGACCCAGTACTTC. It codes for CASSPRQGEETQYF. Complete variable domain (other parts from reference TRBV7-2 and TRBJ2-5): GAGVSQSPSNKVTEKGKDVELRCDPISGHTALYWYRQSLGQGLEFLIYFQGNSAPDKSGLPSDRFSAERTGGSVSTLTIQRTQQEDSAVYLCASSPRQGEETQYFGPGTRLLVL.

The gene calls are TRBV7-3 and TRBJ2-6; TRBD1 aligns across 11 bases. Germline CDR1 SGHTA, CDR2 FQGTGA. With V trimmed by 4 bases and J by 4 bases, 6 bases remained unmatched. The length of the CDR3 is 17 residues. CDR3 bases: TGTGCCAGCAGCTGGACAGGGGGCGCGTCAGGGGCCAACGTCCTGACTTTC. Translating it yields CASSWTGGASGANVLTF. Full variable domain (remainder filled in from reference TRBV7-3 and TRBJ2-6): GAGVSQTPSNKVTEKGKYVELRCDPISGHTALYWYRQSLGQGPEFLIYFQGTGAADDSGLPNDRFFAVRPEGSVSTLKIQRTERGDSAVYLCASSWTGGASGANVLTFGAGSRLTVL.

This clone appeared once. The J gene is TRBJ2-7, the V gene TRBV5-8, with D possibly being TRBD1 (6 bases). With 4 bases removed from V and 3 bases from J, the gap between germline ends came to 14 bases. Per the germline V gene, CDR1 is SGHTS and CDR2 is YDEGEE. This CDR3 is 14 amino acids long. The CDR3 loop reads CASSPGTISYEQYV. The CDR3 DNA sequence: TGTGCCAGCAGCCCGGGGACAATTAGCTACGAGCAGTACGTC.

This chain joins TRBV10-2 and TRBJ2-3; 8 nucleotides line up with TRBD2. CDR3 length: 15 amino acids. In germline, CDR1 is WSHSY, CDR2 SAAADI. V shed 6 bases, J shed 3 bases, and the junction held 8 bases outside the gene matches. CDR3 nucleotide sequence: TGCGCCAGCAGGGGTCGGGAGCGGGGGACAGATACGCAGTATTTT. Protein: CASRGRERGTDTQYF.